This TCR beta chain is drawn from a study of blood T cell repertoires in COVID-19. Study at large: Sites across the United States, Italy and Spain contributed samples from acute and convalescent COVID-19. PBMCs, B-cell-depleted T cells, or T cells provided the cDNA or gDNA that made up the material.

Authors' processing steps: Amplification of reference gene primers was used by the study to estimate nucleated cell counts. Sequenced by immunoSEQ multiplex PCR; TCRdb stores in-frame clones only, minus some. V and J calls and clone size come straight from that table; D and trimming were deduced from the DNA. The sample lists approximately 260,000 clones, about 90% seen once, with under 2.5% in the top ten. Two negative PCRs, clearance, or symptom resolution had been documented for recovered Cohort 3 donors. Germline assignment: CDR1 MGHDK and CDR2 SYGVNS. The CDR3 spans 13 residues. Trimming pared 8 bases from V and 2 bases from J, leaving 13 bases between.

The sequence was obtained from an older woman who had recovered from COVID-19. The material sequenced was PBMCs or T cells enriched from blood (not recorded which). The chain carries TRBV25-1 and TRBJ2-7; TRBD1 is a possible D gene (6 bases). CDR3 DNA sequence: TGTGCCAGCTCAGCGGACAGTACCTACGAGCAGTACTTC. Translating it yields CASSADSTYEQYF.